This TCR beta chain was captured by sequencing in a study of T cells in localized non-small cell lung cancer. Overall study findings and caveats: Uninvolved adjacent lung had higher T cell clonality than tumor and all other tissues. Higher blood T cell density went with longer overall survival.

The germline CDR1 and CDR2 sequences are SQVTM and ANQGSEA. The CDR3 spans 13 residues. Trimming took off 7 bases at V and 5 bases at J, with 17 bases between the two ends. Measured with immunoSEQ multiplex PCR; TCRdb has only the in-frame clones, and not every one. The sample has tens of thousands of clones; about 84% are singletons. On this clone itself: Its antigen is unidentified.

The sample in question was peripheral blood, obtained before any cancer treatment. J is TRBJ2-5 and V is TRBV29-1, with D perhaps given as TRBD1 or TRBD2 (7 bases each). This sequence was found in a female donor over 55 with stage I lung adenocarcinoma. CDR3 nucleotide sequence: TGCAGCGCTTCAGGGGGGGGCGGTGAGACCCAGTACTTC. Translation gives CSASGGGGETQYF.